Listed below are T cell receptor beta chains from one sample, sequenced in a study of molecular identifiers for immune sequencing clone quantification. MiXCR, applied by TCRdb to the PCR reads, yields one record per CDR3 protein. Of hundreds of thousands of distinct CDR3 sequences listed, over 25% are singletons. Sequencing was carried out using naive CD8+ T cells from blood, with Jurkat cell RNA spiked in. These receptors came from a human donor in good health. Some libraries in this study had Jurkat cell RNA spiked in. The CDR3 runs from the conserved cysteine through the conserved F or W. D genes are given only for firm matches. For some rows the clone size is stated as once, few or many, or as a class when expanded; others skip it.

V: TRBV7-6
size: few
D: .
J: TRBJ2-1
CDR3: CASSLAIRNEQFF
DNA: TGTGCCAGCAGCTTAGCGATCAGGAATGAGCAGTTCTTC

V: TRBV6-5
size: few
D: TRBD2
J: TRBJ2-2
CDR3: CASTTGLAGGGWGGELFF
DNA: TGTGCCAGCACCACGGGACTAGCGGGAGGGGGCTGGGGCGGGGAGCTGTTTTTT

V: TRBV29-1
size: many
D: .
J: TRBJ1-1
CDR3: CSTQGPVTTEAFF
DNA: TGCAGCACTCAAGGGCCGGTAACAACTGAAGCTTTCTTT

V: TRBV9
size: .
D: TRBD2
J: TRBJ2-1
CDR3: CVSSVAGRTSGRAGEQFF
DNA: TGTGTCAGCAGCGTAGCGGGGAGGACTAGCGGGAGGGCGGGAGAGCAGTTCTTC

V: TRBV30
size: many
D: .
J: TRBJ2-3
CDR3: CAWSVYFTDTQYF
DNA: TGTGCCTGGAGTGTTTACTTCACAGATACGCAGTATTTT

V: TRBV9
size: .
D: .
J: TRBJ2-2
CDR3: CASSAAGASPTGELFF
DNA: TGTGCCAGCAGCGCGGCCGGGGCCAGCCCCACCGGGGAGCTGTTTTTT

V: TRBV21-1
size: .
D: .
J: TRBJ2-3
CDR3: CASGDRSTGTDTQYF
DNA: TGTGCCAGCGGGGACAGGTCGACTGGCACAGATACGCAGTATTTT

V: TRBV5-3
size: few
D: TRBD2
J: TRBJ2-2
CDR3: CASSHGLAGLSTGELFF
DNA: TGTGCCAGCAGCCACGGACTAGCGGGGTTGAGCACCGGGGAGCTGTTTTTT

V: TRBV28
size: few
D: .
J: TRBJ2-1
CDR3: CASSPHNEQFF
DNA: TGTGCCAGCAGTCCCCACAATGAGCAGTTCTTC

V: TRBV6-5
size: once
D: .
J: TRBJ2-7
CDR3: CASTTGPGGYEQYF
DNA: TGTGCCAGCACCACGGGCCCCGGGGGCTACGAGCAGTACTTC

V: TRBV11-2
size: .
D: TRBD2
J: TRBJ2-1
CDR3: CASSVSGTSGVDEQFF
DNA: TGTGCCAGCAGCGTATCCGGGACTAGCGGGGTTGATGAGCAGTTCTTC

V: TRBV4-1
size: many
D: .
J: TRBJ2-7
CDR3: CASSQAKFLGDEQYF
DNA: TGCGCCAGCAGCCAAGCTAAGTTCCTCGGGGACGAGCAGTACTTC

V: TRBV6-2/TRBV6-3
size: many
D: .
J: TRBJ1-1
CDR3: CASSLQGGVEAFF
DNA: TGTGCCAGCAGTTTACAGGGAGGAGTAGAAGCTTTCTTT

V: TRBV2
size: few
D: TRBD2
J: TRBJ2-3
CDR3: CASRALAGVTDTQYF
DNA: TGTGCCAGCAGGGCTCTAGCGGGGGTCACAGATACGCAGTATTTT

V: TRBV14
size: few
D: .
J: TRBJ1-1
CDR3: CASSQGVVAWPFF
DNA: TGTGCCAGCAGCCAAGGTGTTGTCGCGTGGCCTTTCTTT

V: TRBV13
size: .
D: TRBD2
J: TRBJ2-3
CDR3: CASSSGLRGGADTQYF
DNA: TGTGCCAGCAGCTCGGGGCTGCGGGGGGGCGCAGATACGCAGTATTTT

V: TRBV7-9
size: many
D: TRBD1
J: TRBJ1-1
CDR3: CASSPRDRENTEAFF
DNA: TGTGCCAGCAGCCCCCGGGACAGGGAGAACACTGAAGCTTTCTTT

V: TRBV11-2
size: .
D: .
J: TRBJ1-5
CDR3: CASSLTTGRPQHF
DNA: TGTGCCAGCAGCTTAACTACAGGGAGGCCCCAGCATTTT

V: TRBV4-1
size: many
D: .
J: TRBJ2-4
CDR3: CASSQARDLQNIQYF
DNA: TGCGCCAGCAGCCAAGCCCGGGACCTTCAAAACATTCAGTACTTC

V: TRBV6-1
size: .
D: TRBD1
J: TRBJ1-2
CDR3: CASSVTGGHGYTF
DNA: TGTGCCAGCAGTGTGACAGGGGGCCATGGCTACACCTTC

V: TRBV7-9
size: .
D: .
J: TRBJ1-1
CDR3: CASGSEGNTEAFF
DNA: TGTGCCAGCGGCTCAGAGGGGAACACTGAAGCTTTCTTT

V: TRBV7-9
size: few
D: TRBD1
J: TRBJ1-5
CDR3: CASSLGTGQRQPQHF
DNA: TGTGCCAGCAGCTTAGGGACAGGGCAGAGACAGCCCCAGCATTTT

V: TRBV19
size: .
D: TRBD1
J: TRBJ2-1
CDR3: CASSTGTGGTYNEQFF
DNA: TGTGCCAGTAGTACCGGGACAGGGGGAACCTACAATGAGCAGTTCTTC

V: TRBV2
size: many
D: .
J: TRBJ2-3
CDR3: CASSQGLTSTDTQYF
DNA: TGTGCCAGCAGCCAGGGACTTACTAGCACAGATACGCAGTATTTT

V: TRBV9
size: many
D: .
J: TRBJ2-3
CDR3: CASSVGAGFTDTQYF
DNA: TGTGCCAGCAGCGTAGGCGCGGGGTTCACAGATACGCAGTATTTT

V: TRBV20-1
size: .
D: TRBD2
J: TRBJ2-3
CDR3: CSARGLAGGPGGLGTDTQYF
DNA: TGCAGTGCTAGAGGACTAGCGGGGGGGCCGGGGGGCCTGGGGACAGATACGCAGTATTTT

V: TRBV28
size: few
D: .
J: TRBJ2-7
CDR3: CASTWTENYEQYF
DNA: TGTGCCAGCACGTGGACAGAAAACTACGAGCAGTACTTC

V: TRBV27
size: few
D: .
J: TRBJ2-1
CDR3: CASGQIGNEQFF
DNA: TGTGCCAGCGGACAGATTGGGAATGAGCAGTTCTTC

V: TRBV7-6
size: many
D: .
J: TRBJ2-3
CDR3: CASSHGTDTQYF
DNA: TGTGCCAGCAGCCATGGCACAGATACGCAGTATTTT

V: TRBV20-1
size: many
D: .
J: TRBJ2-7
CDR3: CSARALLDGYEQYF
DNA: TGCAGTGCTAGAGCGTTATTGGACGGTTACGAGCAGTACTTC